Given below is one TCR beta chain in context. Its antigen target is currently unknown. No base qualities exist here, and no much larger clone lies one base off it. Patients with a history of autoimmune disease or receiving systemic immunosuppression were excluded from the trial. In every dose cohort, peripheral blood was drawn for TCR sequencing at baseline, cycle 4 day 1, and cycle 7 day 1. The samples were drawn from a first-in-human, open-label, multicenter phase I dose-escalation trial of ivuxolimab. The trial enrolled adults with locally advanced or metastatic head and neck squamous cell, hepatocellular, melanoma or renal cell carcinoma. Before TCR sequencing, CD4+ T cells and CD8+ T cells were sorted from peripheral blood as separate populations. The sample originates from a study of OX40 agonist ivuxolimab in advanced cancers. About the investigation overall: Ivuxolimab, which targeted the costimulatory receptor OX40 (CD134), was an agonistic, fully human IgG2 monoclonal antibody. Intravenous ivuxolimab was administered to patients every 2 weeks at six dose levels: 0.01, 0.1, 0.3, 1.5, 3 and 10 mg/kg. Of the roughly 51 dose-escalation patients, hepatocellular carcinoma was present in 19, melanoma in roughly 15, renal cell carcinoma in 9 and head and neck cancer in 9. In the dose-escalation cohort, roughly 80% of patients were male, and the mean age was approximately 60 years, with a range of roughly 23 to 85. Prior anti-PD-1, anti-PD-L1 or anti-CTLA-4 therapy was permitted, and approximately 40% of dose-escalation patients had received checkpoint inhibitors. Partial responses occurred in three dose-escalation patients, of whom one had hepatocellular carcinoma and two had cutaneous melanoma. The point of sequencing TCRbeta in the periphery was to test whether ivuxolimab changed TCR sequence diversity and drove clonal T-cell expansion. The monotherapy dose-escalation portion (N of about 52 patients) of the phase I ivuxolimab trial is reported in the paper.

Sequences LNHDA (CDR1) and SQIVND (CDR2) are obtained from the germline V gene (reference sequence). The CDR3 spans 14 residues, from the cysteine through the phenylalanine. The entry retains the CDR3 DNA only, 42 bases that are in frame from base 1. Deletion took 10 bases off V and 0 bases off J, with a span of 13 bases between the germline ends. What the research found in general, with its limitations: Which antigens the clonally expanded peripheral T cells were specific for was not determined. Partial responders in the 0.1-3.0 mg/kg groups had among the lowest normalized peripheral clonal expansion, especially among CD8+ T cells. At doses of 0.1 to 3.0 mg/kg, clonal expansion of both CD4+ and CD8+ T cells in blood was seen between baseline and week 6. After ivuxolimab, more expanded clones were found on average in CD8+ T cells than in CD4+ T cells. Low levels of normalized T-cell clonal expansion were also seen in some patients who did not respond.

To sequence the TCRbeta CDR3 region, genomic DNA was isolated from the sorted cells. The immunoSEQ Assay was used to sequence the TCRbeta CDR3 regions. TCRdb obtained this table from immuneACCESS and retained in-frame rearrangements with V and J assigned. These tables miss some clones; where compared with another copy, unresolved V genes account for less than half of the shortfall, and the remainder is unexplained. The sample table lists about 69,000 clones, about 90% of them with a count of one. About 2.7% of the sample belongs to the ten largest clones. The sequences come from CD4+ or CD8+ T cells sorted from blood, collected in a trial of the OX40 agonist ivuxolimab. The chain is assembled from TRBV19 and TRBJ1-5; no confident D gene assignment can be made. This receptor was taken from an adult with an advanced solid tumor such as melanoma, head and neck, liver or kidney cancer. The CDR3 region has the sequence CATRTANSNQPQHF. The nucleotide sequence reads TGTGCCACCAGGACGGCCAATAGCAATCAGCCCCAGCATTTT.